This T cell receptor (beta chain) stems from a study of CD8+CD57+ T cells in acquired aplastic anemia. The CDR3 runs 16 residues. CDR1 and CDR2 from the germline V gene are SGHRS and YFSETQ. Profiling that covered TCR beta VDJ and CDR3 relied on genomic DNA as its template. TCRdb ran MiXCR on the reads and lists one entry per CDR3 protein. The repertoire holds about 220,000 distinct CDR3 sequences, with 34% as singletons. Remarks on this clonotype: A much larger clone is a single base away; this may be a read error.

This TCR came from a human donor in good health, serving as a control. The rearrangement links TRBV5-1 to TRBJ1-4, with D possibly TRBD1 on 6 matching bases. Sequences were obtained from sorted CD4+, CD8+, or CD8+CD57+ T cells (not recorded which) from PBMCs. CDR3 region: CASSPEGRGRNEKLLF. CDR3 nucleotide sequence: TGCGCCAGCAGCCCAGAAGGACGGGGGCGTAATGAAAAACTGCTTTTT.